The text below deals with one TCR beta chain. As processed by the authors: Reference gene primer amplification gave estimated nucleated cell counts. Profiled with immunoSEQ multiplex PCR; TCRdb holds only in-frame clones, not every one. From that table come the V and J calls and clone size; the DNA was used to work out D and trimming. This table has almost 85,000 clones, around 80% appearing once. The trim removed 7 bases at V and 7 bases at J, leaving 4 bases unmatched. The CDR3 spans 15 residues. The germline V gene has CDR1 MRHNA and CDR2 SNTAGT. These data originate in a study of blood T cell repertoires in COVID-19.

The V and J genes are TRBV6-4 and TRBJ2-1, with 16 bases fitting TRBD2. The TCR sequence derives from a man aged 80 or over with active or convalescent COVID-19. Sample: peripheral blood. The CDR3 sequence: CASIGTSGRDNEQFF. CDR3 DNA: TGTGCCAGCATAGGGACTAGCGGGAGGGATAATGAGCAGTTCTTC.